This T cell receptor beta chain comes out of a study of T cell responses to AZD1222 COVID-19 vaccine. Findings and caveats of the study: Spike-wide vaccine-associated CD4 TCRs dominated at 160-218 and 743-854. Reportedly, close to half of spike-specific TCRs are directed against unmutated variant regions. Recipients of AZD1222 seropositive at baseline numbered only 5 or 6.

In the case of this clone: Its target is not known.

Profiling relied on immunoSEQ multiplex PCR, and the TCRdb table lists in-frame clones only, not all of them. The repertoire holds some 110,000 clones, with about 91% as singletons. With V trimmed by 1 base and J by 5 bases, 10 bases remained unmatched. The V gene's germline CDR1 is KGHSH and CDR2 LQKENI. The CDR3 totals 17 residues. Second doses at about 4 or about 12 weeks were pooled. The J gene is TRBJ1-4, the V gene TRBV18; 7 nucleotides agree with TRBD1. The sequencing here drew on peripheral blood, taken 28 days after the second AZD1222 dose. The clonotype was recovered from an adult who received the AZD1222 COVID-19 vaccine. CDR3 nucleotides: TGTGCCAGCTCACCACAGACAGGGACCGTCCAAAATGAAAAACTGTTTTTT. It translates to CASSPQTGTVQNEKLFF.